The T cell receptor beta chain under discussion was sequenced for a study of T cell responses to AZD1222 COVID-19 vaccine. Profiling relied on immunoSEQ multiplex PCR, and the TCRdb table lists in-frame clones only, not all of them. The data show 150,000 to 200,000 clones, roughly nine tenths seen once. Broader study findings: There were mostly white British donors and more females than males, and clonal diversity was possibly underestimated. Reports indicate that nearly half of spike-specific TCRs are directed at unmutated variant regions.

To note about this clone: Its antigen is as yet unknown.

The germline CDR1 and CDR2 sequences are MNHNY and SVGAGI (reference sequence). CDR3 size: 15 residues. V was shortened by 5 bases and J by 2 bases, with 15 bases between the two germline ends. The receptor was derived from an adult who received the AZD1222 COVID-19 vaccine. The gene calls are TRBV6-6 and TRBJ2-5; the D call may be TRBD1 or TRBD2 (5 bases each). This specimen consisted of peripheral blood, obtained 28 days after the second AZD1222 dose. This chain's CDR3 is CASSQPDGTQETQYF. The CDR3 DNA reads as TGTGCCAGCAGTCAACCCGACGGGACGCAAGAGACCCAGTACTTC.